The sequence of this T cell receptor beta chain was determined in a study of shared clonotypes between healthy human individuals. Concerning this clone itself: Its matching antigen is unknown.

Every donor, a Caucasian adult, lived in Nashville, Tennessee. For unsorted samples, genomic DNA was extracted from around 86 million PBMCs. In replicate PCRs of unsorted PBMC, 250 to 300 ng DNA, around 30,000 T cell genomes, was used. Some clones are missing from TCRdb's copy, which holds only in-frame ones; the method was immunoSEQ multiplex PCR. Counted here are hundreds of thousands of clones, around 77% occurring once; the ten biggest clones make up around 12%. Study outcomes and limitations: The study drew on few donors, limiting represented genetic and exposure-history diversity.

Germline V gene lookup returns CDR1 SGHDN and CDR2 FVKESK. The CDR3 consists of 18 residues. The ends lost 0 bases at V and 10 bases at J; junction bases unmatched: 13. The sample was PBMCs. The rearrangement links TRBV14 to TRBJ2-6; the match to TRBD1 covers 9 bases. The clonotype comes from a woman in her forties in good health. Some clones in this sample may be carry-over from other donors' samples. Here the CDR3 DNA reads TGTGCCAGCAGCCAAGATTACGGGACAGGGAGACTCTTAAACGTCCTGACTTTC. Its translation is CASSQDYGTGRLLNVLTF.